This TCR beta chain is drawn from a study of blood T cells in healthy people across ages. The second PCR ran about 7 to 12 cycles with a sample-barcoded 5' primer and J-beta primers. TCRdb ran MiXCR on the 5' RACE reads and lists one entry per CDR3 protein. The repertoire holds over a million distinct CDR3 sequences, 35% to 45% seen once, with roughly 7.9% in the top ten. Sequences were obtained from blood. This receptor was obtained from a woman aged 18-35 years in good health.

The CDR3, as DNA: TGCGCCAGCAGGTTCACAGGGGAGAACACTGAAGCTTTCTTT. This translates into CASRFTGENTEAFF. J is TRBJ1-1 and V is TRBV5-1; TRBD1 matches at 7 bases. With 5 bases clipped from V and 1 base from J, the junction kept 5 bases outside the gene matches. Germline V gives CDR1 SGHRS, CDR2 YFSETQ. CDR3 length equals 14 residues.